The entry below gives a single TCR beta chain sequence along with its context. The CDR3 is made up of 16 amino acids. Trimming cost V 3 bases and J 3 bases; bases outside gene matches: 7. CDR1 LNHDA and CDR2 SQIVND come from the germline V gene (reference sequence). These data come from a study of cytotoxic CD8 clonotypes in ibrutinib-treated CLL. Study details: Included were 11 to 12 relapsed/refractory and 15 treatment-naive patients, of whom fewer than 18 were IGHV unmutated. Sample averages reached 250,000 to 300,000 productive templates and 80,000 to 100,000 productive rearrangements.

Deep sequencing aimed at 1 in 200,000 to 1 in 1 million T cells' resolution. Only in-frame clones appear in the TCRdb table, and some are missing; sequencing was by immunoSEQ multiplex PCR. The table records about 310,000 clones, approximately 80% of them present only once. This TCR was recovered from a human donor with chronic lymphocytic leukemia. Here the sequenced sample was PBMCs, taken before ibrutinib treatment. J is TRBJ2-3 and V is TRBV19; 9 bases line up with TRBD2. The CDR3 sequence is CASSIYSGSVTDTQYF. DNA of the CDR3: TGTGCCAGTAGTATTTATAGCGGGAGCGTGACAGATACGCAGTATTTT.